Listed below are T cell receptor beta chains from one sample, sequenced in a study of post-analysis software for immune sequencing data. Each CDR3 protein is one row after TCRdb ran MiXCR on the PCR reads. The sample gives hundreds of thousands of distinct CDR3 sequences, about 32% of which show up once; about 0.5% is in the top ten. The material sequenced was blood. All receptors derive from a girl aged 10 to 17 with multiple sclerosis. Both conserved end residues are part of each CDR3. The D gene is left open where the match is weak. Not every row has a clone size; where given, it reads once, few, many or a size class.

J gene,D gene,clone size,V gene,CDR3 DNA,CDR3 protein
TRBJ2-1,-,-,TRBV28,TGTGCCAGCAGTTTAGGGCTTGGGGGATACAATGAGCAGTTCTTC,CASSLGLGGYNEQFF
TRBJ2-3,TRBD2,-,TRBV29-1,TGCAGCGTTGACGGCCTAGCGGGAGTGTCAGGTACGCAGTATTTT,CSVDGLAGVSGTQYF
TRBJ1-5,-,-,TRBV6-2/TRBV6-3,TGTGCCAGCAGTTACACCATCCGCCGGGGGGCCGTCCCAAATCAGCCCCAGCATTTT,CASSYTIRRGAVPNQPQHF
TRBJ2-5,-,many,TRBV7-9,TGTGCCAGCAGCTTTGCCGGAGAGACCCAGTACTTC,CASSFAGETQYF
TRBJ1-4,TRBD1,-,TRBV5-1,TGCGCCAGCAGCCGGACAGGGCTTGCAACTAATGAAAAACTGTTTTTT,CASSRTGLATNEKLFF
TRBJ1-5,-,few,TRBV9,TGTGCCAGCAGCGTCGGCGGGAATAGCAATCAGCCCCAGCATTTT,CASSVGGNSNQPQHF
TRBJ1-2,-,-,TRBV3-1,TGTGCCAGCAGCCAGTCGGGGCTCTACACCTTC,CASSQSGLYTF
TRBJ1-5,-,few,TRBV7-8,TGTGCCAGCAGCTTAGGGGGGAAGGTGGGGTACCAGCCCCAGCATTTT,CASSLGGKVGYQPQHF
TRBJ1-2,-,many,TRBV29-1,TGCAGCGGGAAGGGACAAAACTATGGCTACACCTTC,CSGKGQNYGYTF
TRBJ2-3,-,few,TRBV2,TGTGCCAGCAGGCCGGCGGCAGATACGCAGTATTTT,CASRPAADTQYF
TRBJ2-4,-,few,TRBV3-1,TGTGCCAGCAGCCAAGATGCTCTAGCCAAAAACATTCAGTACTTC,CASSQDALAKNIQYF
TRBJ1-1,-,-,TRBV14,TGTGCCAGCAGCCAAGACAGGGTGCGGGGTAGCACTGAAGCTTTCTTT,CASSQDRVRGSTEAFF
TRBJ2-5,-,-,TRBV10-1,TGCGCCAGCAGTGGCGGCAGGCTGTACCAAGAGACCCAGTACTTC,CASSGGRLYQETQYF
TRBJ2-1,-,-,TRBV6-2/TRBV6-3,TGTGCCAGCAGTGACCCCAACCTCAGGGTGAGCTCCTACAATGAGCAGTTCTTC,CASSDPNLRVSSYNEQFF
TRBJ2-5,TRBD2,few,TRBV20-1,TGCAGTGCTGGTACTAGCGGGGGGTCCTTTTACGAGACCCAGTACTTC,CSAGTSGGSFYETQYF
TRBJ1-1,-,few,TRBV11-1,TGTGCCAGCAACCGCCCCGGGAACAGCCACTTGAACACTGAAGCTTTCTTT,CASNRPGNSHLNTEAFF
TRBJ2-5,-,few,TRBV7-9,TGTGCCAGCAGTCCCACACTGACAGTTGAGCAGTACTTC,CASSPTLTVEQYF
TRBJ2-7,TRBD2,many,TRBV7-2,TGTGCCAGCAGCTTAAGTACTAGCGGGAGGGGAAGCTCCTACGAGCAGTACTTC,CASSLSTSGRGSSYEQYF
TRBJ2-5,-,-,TRBV6-1,TGTGCCAGCAGTGAATGGGTCAGTTCCAGCCTTTGGGAGACCCAGTACTTC,CASSEWVSSSLWETQYF